The present T cell receptor (beta chain) was sequenced within a study of molecular identifiers for immune sequencing clone quantification. A remark on this clonotype: What it binds is not known.

Study results and limitations: A shared barcode on identical TCR molecules could lead to underestimated sizes for highly expanded clones.

Between about 20,000 and 1,100,000 sorted cells, with 10%, 30% or 50% RNA, yielded naive CD8 libraries. For naive CD8 T cells, sorting used the CD8+CD4-CCR7+CD45RA+ phenotype. In preparing bulk TCR libraries, previously described methods and listed TCR primers were used. MiXCR, applied by TCRdb to the PCR reads, yields one record per CDR3 protein. The table has a few hundred thousand distinct CDR3 sequences, about 25% seen once. This receptor was identified in a human donor in good health. Some libraries in this study had Jurkat cell RNA spiked in. Input material: naive CD8+ T cells from blood, with Jurkat cell RNA spiked in. Subset defined: FACS-sorted CD8+CD4-CCR7+CD45RA+ naive T cells.

As DNA, the CDR3 is TGCGCCAGCAGCCAAAACCCCGCAAGTCCGGCCACCTACGAGCAGTACTTC. It yields the protein CASSQNPASPATYEQYF. The V and J genes are TRBV4-1 and TRBJ2-7; D not resolved. Germline V gene lookup returns CDR1 MGHRA and CDR2 YSYEKL. Trimming removed 2 bases from V and 2 bases from J, with 19 bases in between. The CDR3 length is 17 residues.